The following is a T cell receptor (beta chain) sequence with its context. Its antigen is currently unknown. The sample originates from a study of cytomegalovirus exposure and HLA in healthy donors. Regarding the study as a whole: A later analysis revealed that TCR association rates differed between HLA loci, peaking at DRB1 and bottoming out at HLA-C.

This CDR3 has 12 residues. Per germline, CDR1 SNHLY and CDR2 FYNNEI. V lost 6 bases and J lost 14; bases outside the gene matches: 7. At sampling all donors were nominally healthy, likely with unrecorded immune exposures. The PCR was carried out with 60 Vbeta primers and 13 Jbeta primers. The data were produced by immunoSEQ multiplex PCR, yet TCRdb's version contains in-frame clones alone and is incomplete. The repertoire holds hundreds of thousands of clones, approximately 79% seen once, with 1.5% to 2% in the top ten. Material for sequencing was PBMCs. This receptor was taken from a man aged 18 to 29 in good health and CMV-seronegative. V and J are TRBV2 and TRBJ1-6; TRBD1 aligns across 7 bases. CDR3 bases: TGTGCCAGCAGAGGGGGCGTAGTGTCCCTCCACTTT. Translated: CASRGGVVSLHF.